The 32 T cell receptor beta chains listed next were all sequenced from one sample in a study of cytomegalovirus exposure and HLA in healthy donors. The PCR had 60 Vbeta and 13 Jbeta primers. The table came from immunoSEQ multiplex PCR; TCRdb's copy has only in-frame clones and leaves some out. This specimen shows roughly 190,000 clones; the ten leading clones hold about 6.5%. The source material was PBMCs. The receptors stem from a man aged 25 to 40 in good health and CMV-seronegative.

V gene TRBV6-5 combines with J gene TRBJ1-1; D is unresolved. Germline CDR1 is MNHEY and CDR2 is SVGAGI. The V and J ends lost 0 bases and 1 base respectively, with 9 bases between them. The CDR3 is made up of 15 amino acids. The DNA for the CDR3 is TGTGCCAGCAGTTACTCGGGCAGAACGAACACTGAAGCTTTCTTT. It specifies CASSYSGRTNTEAFF.

V is TRBV5-6 and J is TRBJ2-7; D possibly corresponds to TRBD1 (5 bases). CDR1 and CDR2 (germline): SGHDT, YYEEEE. This CDR3 comprises 13 residues. Trimming pared 1 base from V and 9 bases from J, leaving 14 bases between. The CDR3 coding sequence is TGTGCCAGCAGCTTGTCACCTGCTCAGGGGCAGTACTTC. Translated, it gives CASSLSPAQGQYF.

The V and J genes are TRBV9 and TRBJ1-1; unclear D gene. V was cut by 5 bases and J by 1 base, with 6 bases left in between. Germline V gene lookup returns CDR1 SGDLS and CDR2 YYNGEE. The CDR3 length is 12 residues. This chain's CDR3 is CASRGGNTEAFF. In DNA form, the CDR3 reads TGTGCCAGCAGAGGAGGGAACACTGAAGCTTTCTTT. The variable domain in full, completed from reference TRBV9 and TRBJ1-1, reads DSGVTQTPKHLITATGQRVTLRCSPRSGDLSVYWYQQSLDQGLQFLIQYYNGEERAKGNILERFSAQQFPDLHSELNLSSLELGDSALYFCASRGGNTEAFFGQGTRLTVV.

The CDR3 here is CASSLNRGPGGVSNQPQHF. DNA of the CDR3: TGTGCCAGCAGTTTAAACCGTGGGCCAGGGGGAGTCAGCAATCAGCCCCAGCATTTT. The chain couples TRBV28 to TRBJ1-5; TRBD1 aligns across 7 bases. Per the germline V gene, CDR1 is MDHEN and CDR2 is SYDVKM. The junction had 14 bases not matched to a gene; V was cut back by 2 bases and J by 1 base. The CDR3 length is 19 residues. Looking up the rest from reference TRBV28 and TRBJ1-5 gives the full variable domain: DVKVTQSSRYLVKRTGEKVFLECVQDMDHENMFWYRQDPGLGLRLIYFSYDVKMKEKGDIPEGYSVSREKKERFSLILESASTNQTSMYLCASSLNRGPGGVSNQPQHFGDGTRLSIL.

V gene TRBV19 combines with J gene TRBJ1-2, with TRBD1 as a possible D gene (6 bases). V was pared by 1 base and J by 4 bases, with 16 bases between. Germline assignment: CDR1 LNHDA and CDR2 SQIVND (reference sequence). This CDR3 is built from 16 residues. This chain's CDR3 is CASSIATGSGGYGYTF. Written as DNA, the CDR3 is TGTGCCAGTAGTATAGCAACAGGGTCCGGTGGCTATGGCTACACCTTC.

The genes are TRBV4-1 and TRBJ1-2, with unresolved D. V lost 1 base to trimming and J lost 3 bases, with 6 bases between them. The CDR3 totals 13 residues. Germline assignment: CDR1 MGHRA and CDR2 YSYEKL. CDR3 amino acids: CASSQGADYGYTF. In DNA, the CDR3 is TGCGCCAGCAGCCAAGGGGCAGACTATGGCTACACCTTC.

The chain combines TRBV11-3 with TRBJ2-7, with D maybe TRBD1 (5 bases). Trimming removed 3 bases at V and 0 bases at J, with 18 bases between. The CDR3 length is 17 residues. Germline V gene data show CDR1 as SGHNT and CDR2 as YENEEA. CDR3 nucleotide sequence: TGTGCCAGCAGCTTGGGGCCATGGGGCGCCAGCTCCTACGAGCAGTACTTC. The encoded protein is CASSLGPWGASSYEQYF.

The chain joins TRBV29-1 to TRBJ2-1; D possibly corresponds to TRBD2 (5 bases). V was trimmed by 3 bases and J by 5 bases, leaving 8 bases between them. CDR1 and CDR2 (germline): SQVTM, ANQGSEA. This CDR3 is built from 12 residues. The CDR3 region has the DNA TGCAGCGTTGAGAGGGCAGACAATGAGCAGTTCTTC. It yields the protein CSVERADNEQFF.

The J gene is TRBJ2-3, the V gene TRBV28; D might be TRBD2 (6 bases). The V gene lost 10 bases and the J gene lost 0 bases, with 14 bases spanning the gap. The CDR3 has 14 residues. Germline CDR1 is MDHEN and CDR2 is SYDVKM. The CDR3 DNA reads TGTGCCATAACCCCAGCGGGTAGCACAGATACGCAGTATTTT. Protein sequence: CAITPAGSTDTQYF.

This chain uses TRBV5-1 with TRBJ1-2, with D possibly matching TRBD1 (6 bases). Germline CDR1 reads SGHRS; CDR2 reads YFSETQ. Trimming cost V 4 bases and J 6 bases, with 28 bases left between them. This CDR3 spans 18 amino acids. CDR3 DNA: TGCGCCAGCAGCCGAGCCCATACAGGGATAGGGGCGATGGATGGCTACACCTTC. Its translation: CASSRAHTGIGAMDGYTF.

The CDR3 DNA sequence: TGTGCCAGCAGCCCATGGGGCTTGAAGGGGTGGTCCTACGAGCAGTACTTC. It encodes CASSPWGLKGWSYEQYF. The chain recombines TRBV7-9 with TRBJ2-7, with D perhaps matching TRBD1 (5 bases). Trimming pared 5 bases from V and 1 base from J, leaving 21 bases between. Germline CDR1 and CDR2: SEHNR and FQNEAQ (reference sequence). CDR3 length: 17 amino acids.

V gene TRBV9 combines with J gene TRBJ2-2, with D unresolved. The V and J ends lost 6 bases and 1 base respectively, with 4 bases between them. This CDR3 is built from 12 residues. Per the germline V gene, CDR1 is SGDLS and CDR2 is YYNGEE. CDR3 nucleotide sequence: TGTGCCAGCACCCAGAACACCGGGGAGCTGTTTTTT. It yields the protein CASTQNTGELFF.

The chain joins TRBV6-5 to TRBJ1-4; D unclear. The CDR3 sequence is 14 residues long. V lost 6 bases to trimming and J lost 0 bases, with 8 bases between them. From germline, CDR1 is MNHEY and CDR2 SVGAGI. In DNA, the CDR3 is TGTGCCAGCAGGGGAGTTGCAACTAATGAAAAACTGTTTTTT. The encoded protein is CASRGVATNEKLFF.

The CDR3 bases are TGTGCCAGCAGTTTTTCACTTCATCAGCCCCAGCATTTT. Its translation is CASSFSLHQPQHF. The rearrangement links TRBV27 to TRBJ1-5; no definite D call. The germline V gene has CDR1 MNHEY and CDR2 SMNVEV (reference sequence). This CDR3 has 13 amino acids. V dropped 3 bases and J dropped 5 bases, with 8 bases sitting between them.

The J gene is TRBJ1-2, the V gene TRBV5-1; possibly TRBD1 for D (6 bases). This CDR3 contains 13 residues. V was pared by 4 bases and J by 4 bases, with 11 bases between. Germline V gene sequence: CDR1 SGHRS, CDR2 YFSETQ. The CDR3, as DNA: TGCGCCAGCAGCCAAACAGGGACCTATGGCTACACCTTC. This codes for CASSQTGTYGYTF.

V is TRBV5-1 and J is TRBJ2-3; 7 nucleotides line up with TRBD2. With V trimmed by 4 bases and J by 4 bases, 6 bases remained unmatched. Germline V lookup: CDR1 SGHRS, CDR2 YFSETQ. This CDR3 is 14 amino acids long. The CDR3 sequence: CASSGAGHPDTQYF. DNA of the CDR3: TGCGCCAGCAGCGGAGCGGGGCACCCAGATACGCAGTATTTT.

The chain carries TRBV30 and TRBJ2-7; 7 nucleotides match TRBD2. This CDR3 region has 14 residues. Germline V gene lookup returns CDR1 GTSNPN and CDR2 SVGIG (reference sequence). Trimming removed 7 bases from V and 3 bases from J; junction bases left unmatched: 12. In DNA form, the CDR3 reads TGTGCCTACCGGGGAGGGCGGGGAGGCTACGAGCAGTACTTC. Encoded protein: CAYRGGRGGYEQYF.

This chain uses TRBV5-1 with TRBJ2-7, with 13 positions matching TRBD2. V lost 6 bases, J lost 7 bases, and 10 bases stayed unmatched. The CDR3 is 15 residues long. The germline V gene encodes CDR1 SGHRS and CDR2 YFSETQ. CDR3 residues: CASNLGLAGEKEQYF. Here the CDR3 DNA reads TGCGCCAGCAATTTAGGACTAGCGGGAGAAAAAGAGCAGTACTTC.

The chain combines TRBV6-5 with TRBJ2-3; the match to TRBD2 covers 7 bases. J was trimmed by 3 bases and V by 2 bases; bases with no gene match: 8. From germline, CDR1 is MNHEY and CDR2 SVGAGI. This CDR3 is 16 amino acids long. CDR3 sequence (DNA): TGTGCCAGCAGTTACGGGCCTAGCGGTGGGACAGATACGCAGTATTTT. This sequence encodes CASSYGPSGGTDTQYF.

V gene TRBV10-1 combines with J gene TRBJ2-2; tentatively, D is TRBD1 (5 bases). The CDR3 is 14 residues long. Germline values: CDR1 WNHNN, CDR2 SYGVQD (reference sequence). V was pared by 4 bases and J by 2 bases, with 8 bases between. CDR3 amino acids: CASSAGQNTGELFF. CDR3 DNA sequence: TGCGCCAGCAGTGCCGGACAAAACACCGGGGAGCTGTTTTTT.

This chain links TRBV6-1 with TRBJ1-5; D is possibly TRBD1 (6 bases). The V end was cut by 10 bases, the J end by 4 bases, with 14 bases between. The germline V gene encodes CDR1 MNHNS and CDR2 SASEGT. The CDR3 is 13 residues long. Here the CDR3 reads CAILGQGNQPQHF. The DNA of the CDR3 is TGTGCCATCCTAGGGCAGGGGAATCAGCCCCAGCATTTT.

This chain joins TRBV10-3 and TRBJ1-1, with D maybe TRBD1 (6 bases). The V gene lost 0 bases and the J gene lost 0 bases, with 8 bases spanning the gap. The CDR3 is 15 amino acids. Per germline, CDR1 ENHRY and CDR2 SYGVKD. CDR3 DNA sequence: TGTGCCATCAGTGAGTCCAACAGGGTGAACACTGAAGCTTTCTTT. Its protein is CAISESNRVNTEAFF.

The V and J genes are TRBV28 and TRBJ2-7; TRBD1 matches 7 bases. The CDR3 totals 15 residues. CDR1 and CDR2 (germline): MDHEN, SYDVKM. The J segment lost 1 base and the V segment lost 5 bases, leaving 8 bases of the junction unmatched. The CDR3 bases are TGTGCCAGCAGTCGCACAGGGGCGACGTCCTACGAGCAGTACTTC. It encodes CASSRTGATSYEQYF.

The chain joins TRBV27 to TRBJ2-7; D might be TRBD2 (7 bases). Germline lookup yields CDR1 MNHEY and CDR2 SMNVEV (reference sequence). Trimming pared 11 bases from V and 4 bases from J, leaving 21 bases between. The CDR3 runs 14 residues. CDR3 in DNA: TGTGCCGGCTCGGGGGGCGAGAAGCGATACGAGCAGTACTTC. Translated, it gives CAGSGGEKRYEQYF.

This chain joins TRBV15 and TRBJ1-1, with 10 bases that match TRBD1. The CDR3 contains 16 residues. Germline V gene data show CDR1 as LNHNV and CDR2 as YYDKDF (reference sequence). V shed 5 bases and J 0 bases; nucleotides not matched to a gene: 6. Written as DNA, the CDR3 is TGTGCCACCAGCGGCTTTGGACAGGGGGTGAACACTGAAGCTTTCTTT. It codes for CATSGFGQGVNTEAFF.

This sequence joins TRBV7-2 and TRBJ1-1; D gene uncertain. The CDR3 contains 13 residues. Per germline, CDR1 SGHTA and CDR2 FQGNSA. V was cut by 2 bases and J by 4 bases, with 8 bases left in between. DNA for the CDR3: TGTGCCAGCAGCTTAACGGGGAGCACTGAAGCTTTCTTT. Translation: CASSLTGSTEAFF.

The chain carries TRBV7-9 and TRBJ1-3; D possibly corresponds to TRBD1 (5 bases). The CDR3 consists of 17 residues. Deletions cut 7 bases from V and 0 bases from J, with 19 bases between. In germline, CDR1 is SEHNR, CDR2 FQNEAQ (reference sequence). The CDR3 DNA sequence: TGTGCCAGCACTACTGGGCTGGGGGGTCCCTCTGGAAACACCATATATTTT. Its translation: CASTTGLGGPSGNTIYF.

The genes are TRBV6-6 and TRBJ2-2; no firm D call. Per germline, CDR1 MNHNY and CDR2 SVGAGI (reference sequence). Trimming stripped 3 bases from V and 2 bases from J, with 7 bases between. The CDR3 totals 14 residues. CDR3 nucleotide sequence: TGTGCCAGCAGTTATGAGGTCAACACCGGGGAGCTGTTTTTT. Translating it yields CASSYEVNTGELFF.

J is TRBJ2-1 and V is TRBV10-1, with 9 bases matching TRBD1. CDR3 length: 17 residues. Germline-derived CDR1 and CDR2 are WNHNN and SYGVQD (reference sequence). J was trimmed by 6 bases and V by 4 bases; bases with no gene match: 13. CDR3 sequence reads: CASSGGGNRGLSNEQFF. The CDR3 nucleotides read TGCGCCAGCAGTGGGGGGGGAAACAGGGGGCTCAGCAATGAGCAGTTCTTC.

The rearrangement joins TRBV6-1 to TRBJ2-7; D might be TRBD2 (6 bases). Germline V lookup: CDR1 MNHNS, CDR2 SASEGT. The V and J ends lost 0 bases and 4 bases respectively, with 16 bases between them. This CDR3 contains 16 residues. CDR3: CASSEAGFAGTYEQYF. CDR3 DNA: TGTGCCAGCAGTGAAGCCGGGTTTGCAGGGACTTACGAGCAGTACTTC.

The V call is TRBV30, the J call TRBJ2-5; 9 bases are a match to TRBD2. Germline CDR1 is GTSNPN and CDR2 is SVGIG (reference sequence). V dropped 5 bases and J dropped 5; count of bases not matched to a gene: 3. The CDR3 spans 12 residues. Written as DNA, the CDR3 is TGTGCCTGGGGGGGACTAGCTGAGACCCAGTACTTC. Residues: CAWGGLAETQYF.

This chain joins TRBV7-9 and TRBJ1-2; no clear D gene. Trimming cost V 2 bases and J 5 bases, with 9 bases left between them. Germline CDR1 reads SEHNR; CDR2 reads FQNEAQ (reference sequence). CDR3 size: 13 residues. CDR3 sequence reads: CASSLISAYGYTF. In nucleotides, the CDR3 is TGTGCCAGCAGCTTAATAAGTGCGTATGGCTACACCTTC. Variable domain in full (rest from reference TRBV7-9 and TRBJ1-2): DTGVSQNPRHKITKRGQNVTFRCDPISEHNRLYWYRQTLGQGPEFLTYFQNEAQLEKSRLLSDRFSAERPKGSFSTLEIQRTEQGDSAMYLCASSLISAYGYTFGSGTRLTVV.